Sequencing of this T cell receptor (beta chain) was carried out in a study of OX40 agonist ivuxolimab in advanced cancers. About the study: Participants, 70% to 90% male, averaged approximately 56 years of age, ranging from about 23 to 79. Study results and limitations: Dose levels from 0.1 to 3.0 mg/kg saw CD4+ and CD8+ blood T cells expand clonally by week 6.

Data came from immunoSEQ multiplex PCR; TCRdb stores just in-frame clones and leaves some out. This sample carries 98,000 or so clones, approximately 95% of them seen once, and the ten largest clones take less than 0.2%. Note on this clone: Its antigen is currently unknown.

The ends were cut back, 1 base at V and 4 bases at J, with 17 bases in the middle. The CDR3 runs 17 residues. CDR1 is MGHRA, CDR2 YSYEKL, per germline. Autoimmune disease history or systemic immunosuppression led to patient exclusion. Samples of blood were obtained at baseline, on cycle 4 day 1, and on cycle 7 day 1. The material was CD4+ or CD8+ T cells sorted from blood, obtained in a trial of the OX40 agonist ivuxolimab. The chain is built from TRBV4-1 and TRBJ1-5; D remains ambiguous. The TCR was taken from an adult with an advanced solid tumor such as melanoma, head and neck, liver or kidney cancer. CDR3 sequence: CASSQGGGPGINQPQHF. CDR3 DNA sequence: TGCGCCAGCAGCCAAGGAGGTGGGCCAGGTATTAATCAGCCCCAGCATTTT.